A single sample is the source of the 28 T cell receptor beta chains below, sequenced in a study of blood T cell repertoires in COVID-19. Sequenced by immunoSEQ multiplex PCR; TCRdb stores in-frame clones only, minus some. The profile shows about 440,000 clones, 85% to 90% of them singletons. The sample taken for sequencing was peripheral blood. The receptors come from a woman in her twenties or thirties with acute or convalescent COVID-19.

The chain is built from TRBV19 and TRBJ2-2; tentative D call: TRBD1 (6 bases). Germline V gene data show CDR1 as LNHDA and CDR2 as SQIVND (reference sequence). V gave up 7 bases and J gave up 5 bases, with 14 bases separating them. The CDR3 has 14 residues. The CDR3 bases are TGTGCCAGTACGGTGTGGGGGCGAACCGGGGAGCTGTTTTTT. Protein sequence: CASTVWGRTGELFF. Variable domain in full (rest from reference TRBV19 and TRBJ2-2): DGGITQSPKYLFRKEGQNVTLSCEQNLNHDAMYWYRQDPGQGLRLIYYSQIVNDFQKGDIAEGYSVSREKKESFPLTVTSAQKNPTAFYLCASTVWGRTGELFFGEGSRLTVL.

The rearrangement joins TRBV28 to TRBJ2-2, with D possibly matching TRBD1 (6 bases). Trimming stripped 4 bases from V and 0 bases from J, with 12 bases between. This CDR3 comprises 16 residues. The V gene's germline CDR1 is MDHEN and CDR2 SYDVKM. The CDR3 loop reads CASSYRGTANTGELFF. Written as DNA, the CDR3 is TGTGCCAGCAGTTATAGGGGGACCGCGAACACCGGGGAGCTGTTTTTT. The full variable domain, in which reference TRBV28 and TRBJ2-2 provide the parts outside the CDR3, is DVKVTQSSRYLVKRTGEKVFLECVQDMDHENMFWYRQDPGLGLRLIYFSYDVKMKEKGDIPEGYSVSREKKERFSLILESASTNQTSMYLCASSYRGTANTGELFFGEGSRLTVL.

J is TRBJ2-3 and V is TRBV10-3, with 15 bases lining up with TRBD2. Trimming at V came to 6 bases and at J to 4 bases, leaving 8 bases not matched to a gene. Germline values: CDR1 ENHRY, CDR2 SYGVKD. The CDR3 is 17 amino acids. CDR3 loop: CAIRVPGLAGGPDTQYF. CDR3 coding DNA: TGTGCCATCAGGGTTCCGGGACTAGCGGGGGGTCCAGATACGCAGTATTTT.

J is TRBJ1-1 and V is TRBV5-8, with D perhaps matching TRBD1 (6 bases). Germline-derived CDR1 and CDR2 are SGHTS and YDEGEE. V gave up 4 bases and J gave up 4 bases, with 17 bases separating them. CDR3 length: 15 amino acids. The CDR3 region is CASSQVQGFSTEAFF. Here the CDR3 DNA reads TGTGCCAGCAGCCAGGTCCAGGGGTTCAGCACTGAAGCTTTCTTT.

The CDR3 protein is CASSLAGGTGGLYNEQFF. For the CDR3, the DNA is TGCGCCAGCAGCTTGGCTGGTGGGACAGGGGGATTATACAATGAGCAGTTCTTC. This chain joins TRBV5-1 and TRBJ2-1; 11 bases fit TRBD1. The germline V gene encodes CDR1 SGHRS and CDR2 YFSETQ. J gave up 4 bases and V 0 bases, and 9 bases lay outside the gene matches. There are 18 residues in the CDR3.

V usage is TRBV12-5 and J usage is TRBJ2-1, with 7 bases lining up with TRBD1. CDR1 is LGHNT, CDR2 FRNRAP, per germline. After removal of 4 bases from V and 4 bases from J, the junction contained 4 bases not matched to a gene. This CDR3 has 14 amino acids. CDR3: CASGYRDSYNEQFF. The DNA of the CDR3 is TGTGCTAGTGGTTATCGGGACAGTTACAATGAGCAGTTCTTC.

The CDR3 coding sequence is TGTGCCAGCAGCGAAAGGGGGGGGCCAGATACGCAGTATTTT. This translates into CASSERGGPDTQYF. This sequence joins TRBV7-2 and TRBJ2-3; D is possibly TRBD2 (7 bases). The ends were cut back, 5 bases at V and 4 bases at J, with 13 bases in the middle. CDR1 is SGHTA and CDR2 is FQGNSA in the germline V gene. CDR3 length: 14 amino acids.

This chain joins TRBV4-1 and TRBJ2-7; D may be TRBD2 (6 bases). V lost 3 bases, J lost 3 bases, and 24 bases lay in between. Germline-derived CDR1 and CDR2 are MGHRA and YSYEKL. There are 18 residues in the CDR3. CDR3 bases: TGCGCCAGCAGCCACCCGGGACTTCAACCCTCCCGGGTCTACGAGCAGTACTTC. Encoded protein: CASSHPGLQPSRVYEQYF.

The rearrangement joins TRBV5-1 to TRBJ1-4, with 11 bases aligning to TRBD1. CDR1 and CDR2 (germline): SGHRS, YFSETQ. Germline trimming cut 0 bases from V and 4 bases from J; bases unmatched to any gene: 5. CDR3 length equals 17 residues. This CDR3 is CASSLAPGQGDNEKLFF. The CDR3 region has the DNA TGCGCCAGCAGCTTGGCGCCGGGACAGGGGGATAATGAAAAACTGTTTTTT.

The chain uses TRBV7-6 and TRBJ2-7, with 11 nucleotides matching TRBD2. J was trimmed by 7 bases and V by 5 bases; bases with no gene match: 10. The CDR3 contains 15 residues. Germline CDR1 is SGHVS and CDR2 is FNYEAQ. CDR3 in amino acids: CASSAGLAGTLEQYF. The CDR3 coding sequence is TGTGCCAGCAGCGCAGGACTAGCGGGTACATTAGAGCAGTACTTC.

The rearrangement links TRBV4-1 to TRBJ1-1; D call uncertain. Germline loops: CDR1 MGHRA, CDR2 YSYEKL. This CDR3 comprises 16 residues. The V end lost 0 bases, the J end lost 1 base, and 12 bases lay between the germline ends. CDR3 residues: CASSQDNQVSNTEAFF. The DNA for the CDR3 is TGCGCCAGCAGCCAAGATAATCAGGTATCGAACACTGAAGCTTTCTTT.

This chain connects TRBV7-3 to TRBJ2-2; 13 positions agree with TRBD2. This CDR3 spans 19 amino acids. CDR1 is SGHTA and CDR2 is FQGTGA in the germline V gene. V gave up 4 bases and J gave up 1 base; unmatched junction bases: 9. The CDR3 region is CASSSPGLAGNRNTGELFF. In DNA, the CDR3 is TGTGCCAGCAGCTCTCCGGGACTAGCGGGAAACCGGAACACCGGGGAGCTGTTTTTT.

The chain is built from TRBV5-1 and TRBJ2-7, with D tentatively TRBD2 (6 bases). V gave up 4 bases and J gave up 3 bases, with 14 bases separating them. Germline lookup yields CDR1 SGHRS and CDR2 YFSETQ. This CDR3 is built from 14 residues. CDR3 DNA sequence: TGCGCCAGCAGCAACGGGGGACCCCACTACGAGCAGTACTTC. Translated, it gives CASSNGGPHYEQYF.

The genes are TRBV6-2 or TRBV6-3 and TRBJ1-2; D gene ambiguous. This CDR3 has 15 amino acids. Germline CDR1 MNHEY, CDR2 SVGEGT. Trimming cost V 0 bases and J 1 base, with 9 bases left between them. CDR3 sequence: CASSYSTRVNYGYTF. CDR3 DNA: TGTGCCAGCAGTTACTCCACCCGGGTTAACTATGGCTACACCTTC.

This clone was seen a handful of times. This chain links TRBV4-1 with TRBJ1-5; unclear D gene. The CDR3 consists of 15 residues. V lost 0 bases to trimming and J lost 5 bases, with 11 bases between them. Germline-derived CDR1 and CDR2 are MGHRA and YSYEKL. The CDR3 protein is CASSQESREYQPQHF. The CDR3 DNA reads as TGCGCCAGCAGCCAAGAATCCCGGGAATATCAGCCCCAGCATTTT.

The chain employs TRBV27 and TRBJ1-1, with a weak D call TRBD1 (5 bases). The CDR3 loop spans 16 amino acids. CDR1 is MNHEY and CDR2 is SMNVEV in the germline V gene (reference sequence). V was clipped by 4 bases and J by 4 bases, with 19 bases between them. CDR3: CASSSPTDWGGTEAFF. Here the CDR3 DNA reads TGTGCCAGCAGTTCCCCGACGGACTGGGGGGGCACTGAAGCTTTCTTT.

V gene TRBV5-4 combines with J gene TRBJ2-5; D remains unclear. V lost 0 bases and J 2 bases, leaving 11 bases between the germline ends. The CDR3 spans 15 residues. From germline, CDR1 is SGHNT and CDR2 YYREEE (reference sequence). The CDR3 sequence is CASSLVYREQETQYF. The CDR3 DNA sequence: TGTGCCAGCAGCTTGGTTTACAGAGAACAAGAGACCCAGTACTTC.

The chain recombines TRBV15 with TRBJ1-1, with D maybe TRBD1 (6 bases). Trimming removed 0 bases from V and 11 bases from J, with 13 bases in between. The CDR3 totals 13 residues. The germline CDR1 and CDR2 sequences are LNHNV and YYDKDF (reference sequence). In DNA, the CDR3 is TGTGCCACCAGCAGAGATCAACAGGGACGGGCTTTCTTT. It specifies CATSRDQQGRAFF.

V and J are TRBV24-1 and TRBJ2-7, with 13 positions matching TRBD2. Trimming took 12 bases from V and 5 from J; bases not matched to a gene: 6. The CDR3 loop spans 13 amino acids. Germline CDR1 and CDR2: KGHDR and SFDVKD. Here the CDR3 DNA reads TGTGCCGCCGGGACTAGCGGGGAGGACGAGCAGTACTTC. Protein: CAAGTSGEDEQYF.

This chain uses TRBV28 with TRBJ2-1; unclear D gene. Germline values: CDR1 MDHEN, CDR2 SYDVKM. The CDR3 totals 16 residues. V dropped 3 bases and J dropped 3 bases, with 15 bases sitting between them. Here the CDR3 DNA reads TGTGCCAGCAGTTTGCGGAGCTCCCTAGGCTACAATGAGCAGTTCTTC. Its translation: CASSLRSSLGYNEQFF. The whole variable domain, remainder taken from reference TRBV28 and TRBJ2-1, is DVKVTQSSRYLVKRTGEKVFLECVQDMDHENMFWYRQDPGLGLRLIYFSYDVKMKEKGDIPEGYSVSREKKERFSLILESASTNQTSMYLCASSLRSSLGYNEQFFGPGTRLTVL.

V usage is TRBV6-2 or TRBV6-3 and J usage is TRBJ1-6; D call uncertain. V was shortened by 5 bases and J by 9 bases, with 20 bases between the two germline ends. Germline CDR1 reads MNHEY; CDR2 reads SVGEGT. This CDR3 contains 16 residues. CDR3 sequence reads: CASSPRVMGRGSPLHF. In nucleotides, the CDR3 is TGTGCCAGCAGTCCCCGAGTCATGGGTCGAGGTTCACCCCTCCACTTT.

The V call is TRBV27, the J call TRBJ2-7; tentatively, D is TRBD1 (5 bases). The V gene lost 6 bases and the J gene lost 6 bases, with 9 bases spanning the gap. Germline V gene lookup returns CDR1 MNHEY and CDR2 SMNVEV (reference sequence). The CDR3 has 11 amino acids. The CDR3 DNA follows: TGTGCCAGCAGAAGACAGTCCGAGCAGTACTTC. It encodes CASRRQSEQYF.

The rearrangement uses TRBV5-1 and TRBJ2-2; 7 bases match TRBD2. Germline V lookup: CDR1 SGHRS, CDR2 YFSETQ. The CDR3 covers 16 residues. V trimming: 0 bases; J trimming: 2 bases; junction bases outside the gene matches: 4. CDR3 bases: TGCGCCAGCAGCTTGGCCTTGACTAGCAACACCGGGGAGCTGTTTTTT. Translated: CASSLALTSNTGELFF.

This sequence joins TRBV7-9 and TRBJ2-6; TRBD2 agrees at 11 bases. The CDR3 is made up of 18 amino acids. Germline V gene sequence: CDR1 SEHNR, CDR2 FQNEAQ (reference sequence). With V trimmed by 5 bases and J by 0 bases, 6 bases remained unmatched. The CDR3 DNA reads TGTGCCAGCAGCCTAAGACTAGCGGGGAACTCTGGGGCCAACGTCCTGACTTTC. This sequence encodes CASSLRLAGNSGANVLTF. Complete variable domain (other parts from reference TRBV7-9 and TRBJ2-6): DTGVSQNPRHKITKRGQNVTFRCDPISEHNRLYWYRQTLGQGPEFLTYFQNEAQLEKSRLLSDRFSAERPKGSFSTLEIQRTEQGDSAMYLCASSLRLAGNSGANVLTFGAGSRLTVL.

This chain uses TRBV30 with TRBJ2-7; D is possibly TRBD1 (6 bases). The CDR3 extends over 13 amino acids. The V end was cut by 8 bases, the J end by 1 base, with 15 bases between. CDR1 is GTSNPN, CDR2 SVGIG, per germline (reference sequence). The CDR3 loop is CATTGQGSYEQYF. CDR3 sequence (DNA): TGTGCCACGACGGGGCAGGGGTCCTACGAGCAGTACTTC.

The chain recombines TRBV11-2 with TRBJ2-1, with TRBD2 matching 14 bases. Germline loops: CDR1 SGHAT, CDR2 FQNNGV. V shed 4 bases and J 8 bases; nucleotides not matched to a gene: 7. This CDR3 is built from 16 residues. CDR3 nucleotides: TGTGCCAGCAGCTCTCTAAAGGGACTAGCGGGGGATGAGCAGTTCTTC. This translates into CASSSLKGLAGDEQFF.

This clone occurred a few times. The CDR3 protein is CASSLLEKRGGELFF. The CDR3, as DNA: TGCGCCAGCAGCTTGCTTGAAAAACGGGGGGGAGAGCTGTTTTTT. V is TRBV5-1 and J is TRBJ2-2; 8 nucleotides line up with TRBD2. Losses at the gene ends were 1 base for V and 11 bases for J; bases not matched to a gene: 10. CDR3 length: 15 amino acids. Germline CDR1 reads SGHRS; CDR2 reads YFSETQ.

This chain joins TRBV15 and TRBJ2-2; D is unresolved. CDR1 is LNHNV and CDR2 is YYDKDF in the germline V gene (reference sequence). The CDR3 runs to 11 residues. V lost 8 bases and J 3 bases, leaving 4 bases between the germline ends. This CDR3 reads CATEDTGELFF. Here the CDR3 DNA reads TGTGCCACCGAGGACACCGGGGAGCTGTTTTTT. The full variable domain, in which reference TRBV15 and TRBJ2-2 provide the parts outside the CDR3, is DAMVIQNPRYQVTQFGKPVTLSCSQTLNHNVMYWYQQKSSQAPKLLFHYYDKDFNNEADTPDNFQSRRPNTSFCFLDIRSPGLGDTAMYLCATEDTGELFFGEGSRLTVL.